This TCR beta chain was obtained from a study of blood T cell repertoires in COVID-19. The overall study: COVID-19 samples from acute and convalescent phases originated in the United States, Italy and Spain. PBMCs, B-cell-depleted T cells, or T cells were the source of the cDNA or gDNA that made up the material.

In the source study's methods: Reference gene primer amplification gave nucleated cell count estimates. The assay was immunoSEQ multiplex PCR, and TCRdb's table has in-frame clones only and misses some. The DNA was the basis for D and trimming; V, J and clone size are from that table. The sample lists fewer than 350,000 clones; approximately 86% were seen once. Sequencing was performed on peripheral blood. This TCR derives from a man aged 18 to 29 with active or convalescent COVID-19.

The CDR3 bases are TGCGCCAGCAGCCAAGACGGGCTAGCGAGCACAGATACGCAGTATTTT. This encodes CASSQDGLASTDTQYF. This chain uses TRBV4-3 with TRBJ2-3, with a weak D call TRBD2 (6 bases). CDR3 size: 16 residues. V lost 0 bases, J lost 0 bases, and 10 bases lay in between. The germline V gene encodes CDR1 LGHNA and CDR2 YSLEER.